This T cell receptor beta chain was identified during a study of blood T cell repertoires in COVID-19. Study-wide background: Acute and convalescent COVID-19 specimens originated in the United States, Italy and Spain. In each case, the material was cDNA or gDNA derived from T cells, B-cell-depleted T cells, or PBMCs.

The CDR3 is 15 residues long. The germline V gene encodes CDR1 MNHEY and CDR2 SVGAGI. V was cut by 6 bases and J by 0 bases, with 12 bases left in between. As originally analysed: Nucleated cell number was recorded as an estimate derived from reference gene primer amplification. Clones were sequenced by immunoSEQ multiplex PCR, and TCRdb holds only the in-frame ones, with some missing. The V and J calls and clone size are taken from that table; D and trimming were inferred from the DNA. The repertoire consists of over 100,000 clones, with 79% occurring once and the leading ten covering 3% to 4.5%. Sequenced: peripheral blood. This TCR came from an elderly woman with acute or convalescent COVID-19. The chain joins TRBV6-5 to TRBJ2-1; D is possibly TRBD1 (5 bases). The CDR3 DNA reads TGTGCCAGCAGATTGACAGTTTCCTCCTACAATGAGCAGTTCTTC. This codes for CASRLTVSSYNEQFF.